Detailed here is one T cell receptor (beta chain). It lacks a known antigen. No base-level quality is on record; no much larger clone is a single base apart. The entry originates in a study of molecular identifiers for immune sequencing clone quantification (dated by TCRdb to 2016 to 2019). Concerning the study at large: In a replicate experiment, RNA from about 20,000 or 100,000 naive CD8 T cells was split into five aliquots, four of which were sequenced. CD8 T cells were used in a methods study to benchmark molecular-identifier clustering-based TCR repertoire sequencing (MIDCIRS) and TCR RNA copy counting.

Library prep was done by PCR. Sequencing relied on a NextSeq 500. Preparation of bulk TCR libraries followed a previously described approach, with the TCR primers listed in Table S5. Total RNA was purified with the Qiagen AllPrep DNA/RNA kit. Reads from multiple sequencing runs of the same library were pooled before analysis. As for how the authors treated the data: Reads were retained only if the reads had an exact TCR constant sequence, and the retained reads were trimmed to 150 nt and grouped according to their 12-nt molecular barcodes. Reads inside each barcode group were sub-clustered using a 15% Levenshtein threshold, and a quality-weighted consensus sequence was constructed for each RNA molecule. Non-functional sequences were discarded, and so were lower-count sequences lying one edit away from another sequence. Based on fitting two negative binomial distributions, any barcode sub-cluster with under 20% of the maximum read count was discarded. The public sequencing data were trimmed at Q25 with fastp and processed into clonotypes with MiXCR by TCRdb, which kept only in-frame beta chains. Rows matching on CDR3 protein sequence are summarized as one entry with the most common DNA and genes. TCRdb assigned the V and J calls; the authors' analysis was not used. The sample has about 40,000 distinct CDR3 sequences on record, 24% of them singletons. The biggest ten clones account for about 0.91% of the sample.

General conclusions and limits of the study: Spiked-in Jurkat TCR RNA equivalent to a single cell was reported to be detectable even among approximately 1 million naive CD8 T cells. Highly expanded clone sizes could be underestimated if identical TCR molecules share a barcode. When barcode sub-clustering was not used, chimeric consensus sequences inflated TCR diversity, with chimeras reaching as high as 47%. The naive libraries included spiked-in Jurkat TCR RNA (10 copies' worth), and this Jurkat TCR RNA is not part of the donor repertoire. Modeling indicated about 3 TCR RNA copies recovered per cell, compared with about 9.7 by digital PCR, which implies a capture efficiency of around 31%. In CMV-specific effector cells, over 97% of molecules were held by clones above 20 RNA copies, whereas under 1% of molecules were held by such clones in naive cells.

Libraries of naive CD8 T cells were built from around 20,000 to 1,000,000 sorted cells, with 10%, 30% or 50% of the purified RNA used. On a BD FACSAria II, naive CD8 T cells were FACS-sorted as CD8+CD4-CCR7+CD45RA+ and collected into RLT Plus buffer. Ten to eleven TCR copies' worth of Jurkat RNA were spiked into about 20,000-1,000,000 naive CD8 T cell samples to test detection sensitivity. CD8 T cells were enriched with RosetteSep CD8+ T Cell Enrichment Cocktail and Ficoll-Paque, followed by ACK red cell lysis. The sequenced sample consisted of naive CD8+ T cells from blood, with Jurkat cell RNA spiked in. Read against the paper, the sample's cell subset or site label means: FACS-sorted CD8+CD4-CCR7+CD45RA+ naive T cells. This TCR derives from a human donor in good health. Some libraries in this study had Jurkat cell RNA spiked in.

Read as DNA, the sequence is TGCGCCAGCCGAAACCTCCAGAGCTCCTACGAGCAGTACTTC. This sequence encodes CASRNLQSSYEQYF. This sequence uses TRBV5-1 and TRBJ2-7; the D gene cannot be resolved reliably. V drops 7 bases and J drops 0 bases, leaving 14 bases in between. From the cysteine through the phenylalanine, the CDR3 covers 14 amino acids. This entry keeps only the CDR3 DNA: 42 bases, framed from base 1. Based on the germline V gene, the CDR1 and CDR2 sequences are SGHRS and YFSETQ.